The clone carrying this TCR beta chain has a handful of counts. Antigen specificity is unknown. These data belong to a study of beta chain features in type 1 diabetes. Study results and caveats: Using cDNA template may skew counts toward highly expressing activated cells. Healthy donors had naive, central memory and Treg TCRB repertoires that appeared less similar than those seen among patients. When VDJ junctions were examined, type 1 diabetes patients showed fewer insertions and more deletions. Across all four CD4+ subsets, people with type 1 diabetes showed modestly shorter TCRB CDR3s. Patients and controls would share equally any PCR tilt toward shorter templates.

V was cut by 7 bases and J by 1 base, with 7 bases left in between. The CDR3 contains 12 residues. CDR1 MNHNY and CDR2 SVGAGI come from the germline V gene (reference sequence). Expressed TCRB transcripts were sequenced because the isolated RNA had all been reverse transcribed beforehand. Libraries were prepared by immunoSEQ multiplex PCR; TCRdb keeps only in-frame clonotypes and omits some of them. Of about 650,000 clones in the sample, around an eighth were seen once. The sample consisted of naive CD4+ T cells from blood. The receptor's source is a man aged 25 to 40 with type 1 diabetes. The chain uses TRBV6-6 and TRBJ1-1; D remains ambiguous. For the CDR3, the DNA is TGTGCCAGCAAGATTTCGAACACTGAAGCTTTCTTT. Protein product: CASKISNTEAFF.